The following is a T cell receptor beta chain sequence with its context. No antigen is known for it. Germline V lookup: CDR1 MNHEY, CDR2 SVGAGI. With 2 bases clipped from V and 2 bases from J, the junction kept 5 bases outside the gene matches. The CDR3 is made up of 16 amino acids. This sample is part of a study of cytomegalovirus exposure and HLA in healthy donors. Study results and caveats: In a later analysis, TCR beta V- and J-gene trimming was associated with a missense DCLRE1C variant. TCR beta chains numbering under 200 were designated cytomegalovirus-associated.

Researchers ran the PCR with 60 Vbeta and 13 Jbeta primers. Sequencing was performed with immunoSEQ multiplex PCR; in TCRdb, only in-frame clones are kept and a portion is missing. The data hold some 98,000 clones, with less than 9.5% observed a single time. The source is a middle-aged man in good health and CMV-seropositive. The chain recombines TRBV6-5 with TRBJ2-3; 9 nucleotides match TRBD2. The source material was PBMCs. For the CDR3, the DNA is TGTGCCAGCAGTTACGGCGAGCGGGAGGACACAGATACGCAGTATTTT. Translation gives CASSYGEREDTDTQYF.